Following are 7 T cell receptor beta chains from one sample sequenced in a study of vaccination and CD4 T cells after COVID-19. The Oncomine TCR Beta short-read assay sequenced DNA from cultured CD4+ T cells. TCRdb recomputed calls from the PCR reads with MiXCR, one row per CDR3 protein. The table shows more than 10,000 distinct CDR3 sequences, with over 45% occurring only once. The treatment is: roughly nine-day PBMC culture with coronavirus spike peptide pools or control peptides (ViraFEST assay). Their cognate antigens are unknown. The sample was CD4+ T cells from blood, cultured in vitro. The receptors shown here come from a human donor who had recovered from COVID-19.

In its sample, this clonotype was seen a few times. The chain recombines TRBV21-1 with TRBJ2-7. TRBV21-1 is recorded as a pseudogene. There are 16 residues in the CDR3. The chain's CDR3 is CASSKAHTSDNAEQYF. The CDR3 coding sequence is TGTGCCAGCAGCAAAGCGCACACAAGCGATAACGCAGAGCAGTACTTC.

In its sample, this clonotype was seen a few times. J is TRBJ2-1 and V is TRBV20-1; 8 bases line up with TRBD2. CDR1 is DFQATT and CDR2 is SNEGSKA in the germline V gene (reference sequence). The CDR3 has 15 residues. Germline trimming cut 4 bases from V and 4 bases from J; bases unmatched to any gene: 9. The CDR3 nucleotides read TGCAGTGCTACTATTACGGGGGGGGCTTACAATGAGCAGTTCTTC. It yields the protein CSATITGGAYNEQFF.

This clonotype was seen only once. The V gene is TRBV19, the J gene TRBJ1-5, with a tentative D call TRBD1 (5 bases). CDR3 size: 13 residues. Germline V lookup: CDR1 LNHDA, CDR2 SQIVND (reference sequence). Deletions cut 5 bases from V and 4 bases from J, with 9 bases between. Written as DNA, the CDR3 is TGTGCCAGTAGTGAGAACAGGAATCAGCCCCAGCATTTT. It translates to CASSENRNQPQHF.

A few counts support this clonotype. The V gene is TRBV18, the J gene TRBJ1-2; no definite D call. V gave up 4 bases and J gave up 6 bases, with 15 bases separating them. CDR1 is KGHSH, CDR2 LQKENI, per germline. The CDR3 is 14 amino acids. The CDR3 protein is CASSRTSNINGYTF. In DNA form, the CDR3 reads TGTGCCAGCTCACGTACCAGTAATATCAATGGCTACACCTTC.

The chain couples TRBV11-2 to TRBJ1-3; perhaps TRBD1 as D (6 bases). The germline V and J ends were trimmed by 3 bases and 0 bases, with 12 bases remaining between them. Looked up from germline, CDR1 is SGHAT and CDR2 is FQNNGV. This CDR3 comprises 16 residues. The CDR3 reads CASSFNRVDSGNTIYF. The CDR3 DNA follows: TGTGCCAGCAGCTTCAACAGGGTCGACTCTGGAAACACCATATATTTT. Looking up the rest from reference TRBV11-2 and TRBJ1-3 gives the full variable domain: EAGVAQSPRYKIIEKRQSVAFWCNPISGHATLYWYQQILGQGPKLLIQFQNNGVVDDSQLPKDRFSAERLKGVDSTLKIQPAKLEDSAVYLCASSFNRVDSGNTIYFGEGSWLTVV.

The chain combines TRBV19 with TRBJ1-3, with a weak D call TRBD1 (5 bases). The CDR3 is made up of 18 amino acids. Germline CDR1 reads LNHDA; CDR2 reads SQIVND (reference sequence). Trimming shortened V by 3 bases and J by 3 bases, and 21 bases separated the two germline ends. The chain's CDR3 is CASSIGGGTQFSGNTIYF. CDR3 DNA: TGTGCCAGTAGTATCGGGGGAGGAACGCAGTTTAGTGGAAACACCATATATTTT.

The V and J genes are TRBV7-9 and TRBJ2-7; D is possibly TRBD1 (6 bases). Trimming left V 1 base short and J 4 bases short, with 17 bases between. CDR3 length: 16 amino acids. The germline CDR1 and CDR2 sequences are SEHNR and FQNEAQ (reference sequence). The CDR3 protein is CASSLGGVQGLYEQYF. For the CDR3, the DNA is TGTGCCAGCAGCTTAGGGGGCGTACAGGGTCTGTACGAGCAGTACTTC.